This T cell receptor beta chain was documented in a study of cytotoxic CD8 clonotypes in ibrutinib-treated CLL. About the study: Response samples were taken after a median of approximately 13 months on treatment, range 6 to 36. On average, each sample had about 250,000 productive templates and 94,082 productive rearrangements.

TCR beta libraries used about 2 micrograms of genomic DNA from cryopreserved PBMCs. Per the germline V gene, CDR1 is LGHNT and CDR2 is FRNRAP. This CDR3 contains 17 residues. V was clipped by 0 bases and J by 7 bases; unmatched bases: 11. TCRdb keeps only in-frame clones here, not all; method: immunoSEQ multiplex PCR. This sample has 150,000 to 200,000 clones, with 88% found just once. The material was PBMCs, obtained at disease progression, from a patient treated with ibrutinib. This TCR derives from a human donor with chronic lymphocytic leukemia. The chain uses TRBV12-5 and TRBJ2-7; 11 nucleotides line up with TRBD2. Written as DNA, the CDR3 is TGTGCTAGTGGTTTGGTACTTGAACTAGCGGGAGTAGGGGAGCAGTACTTC. As protein: CASGLVLELAGVGEQYF.